These 9 T cell receptor beta chains came from one sample sequenced in a study of cytomegalovirus exposure and HLA in healthy donors. The PCR employed 60 Vbeta primers together with 13 Jbeta primers. This table comes from immunoSEQ multiplex PCR, and its TCRdb copy is limited to in-frame clones, with some not included. Seen here are approximately 120,000 clones, approximately 83% observed once, and the top ten hold roughly 3.5%. The sequenced sample was PBMCs. Receptors were obtained from a woman aged 40 to 49 in good health and CMV-seropositive.

The CDR3 nucleotides are TGCAGCGTAGGACAGGGGGGCGAAGCTTTCTTT. Its protein product is CSVGQGGEAFF. The chain recombines TRBV29-1 with TRBJ1-1; 10 bases match TRBD1. The trim removed 6 bases at V and 8 bases at J, leaving 3 bases unmatched. Germline V lookup: CDR1 SQVTM, CDR2 ANQGSEA. The CDR3 sequence is 11 residues long.

The V gene is TRBV11-2, the J gene TRBJ2-7, with TRBD1 as a possible D gene (6 bases). The CDR3 loop spans 14 amino acids. CDR1 and CDR2 from the germline V gene are SGHAT and FQNNGV. The germline V and J ends were trimmed by 0 bases and 2 bases, with 8 bases remaining between them. CDR3 sequence: CASSLEDSTYEQYF. The CDR3 DNA reads as TGTGCCAGCAGCTTAGAGGACAGTACCTACGAGCAGTACTTC.

CDR3 nucleotides: TGTGCCAGCAGCGGGGGTGAGGGCGGGAGGTGGTACGAGCAGTACTTC. It yields the protein CASSGGEGGRWYEQYF. V usage is TRBV5-8 and J usage is TRBJ2-7; 8 bases fit TRBD2. CDR1 is SGHTS and CDR2 is YDEGEE in the germline V gene. Trimming at V came to 4 bases and at J to 4 bases, leaving 13 bases not matched to a gene. The CDR3 loop spans 16 amino acids.

This clone has more than one count but fewer than ten. Other nucleotide sequences in the sample specify the same CDR3. The V call is TRBV9, the J call TRBJ2-3, with 9 bases fitting TRBD2. Trimming took 4 bases from V and 2 from J; bases not matched to a gene: 20. Germline V gene data show CDR1 as SGDLS and CDR2 as YYNGEE. The CDR3 has 20 amino acids. CDR3 nucleotide sequence: TGTGCCAGCAGCCCGTCTACAAGGATTGTGTTAGCGGGAGCCACAGATACGCAGTATTTT. This codes for CASSPSTRIVLAGATDTQYF. Together with reference TRBV9 and TRBJ2-3, the CDR3 gives the full variable domain: DSGVTQTPKHLITATGQRVTLRCSPRSGDLSVYWYQQSLDQGLQFLIQYYNGEERAKGNILERFSAQQFPDLHSELNLSSLELGDSALYFCASSPSTRIVLAGATDTQYFGPGTRLTVL.

The chain recombines TRBV5-1 with TRBJ1-5; the match to TRBD1 covers 7 bases. CDR3 length: 16 residues. V was clipped by 2 bases and J by 0 bases; unmatched bases: 5. Germline values: CDR1 SGHRS, CDR2 YFSETQ. CDR3 amino acids: CASSFGTADSNQPQHF. The CDR3 DNA follows: TGCGCCAGCAGCTTTGGGACAGCAGATAGCAATCAGCCCCAGCATTTT.

This clone was observed a single time. In DNA form, the CDR3 reads TGTGCCAGCAGCTACCGACAGGGGGTATCCAAAAACATTCAGTACTTC. Protein: CASSYRQGVSKNIQYF. This chain uses TRBV5-4 with TRBJ2-4; 9 nucleotides agree with TRBD1. With 3 bases clipped from V and 2 bases from J, the junction kept 6 bases outside the gene matches. This CDR3 spans 16 amino acids. The germline CDR1 and CDR2 sequences are SGHNT and YYREEE (reference sequence).

This clone was detected only a few times. The chain is built from TRBV28 and TRBJ2-7; D uncertain. This CDR3 comprises 13 residues. V was pared by 5 bases and J by 0 bases, with 8 bases between. From germline, CDR1 is MDHEN and CDR2 SYDVKM. This CDR3 is CASSPLFSYEQYF. The CDR3 bases are TGTGCCAGCAGTCCCCTTTTCTCCTACGAGCAGTACTTC. Filled out from reference TRBV28 and TRBJ2-7, the complete variable domain reads DVKVTQSSRYLVKRTGEKVFLECVQDMDHENMFWYRQDPGLGLRLIYFSYDVKMKEKGDIPEGYSVSREKKERFSLILESASTNQTSMYLCASSPLFSYEQYFGPGTRLTVT.

The V and J genes are TRBV28 and TRBJ2-5; 7 nucleotides align to TRBD1. Germline values: CDR1 MDHEN, CDR2 SYDVKM. The CDR3 is made up of 15 amino acids. The ends lost 3 bases at V and 1 base at J; junction bases unmatched: 5. CDR3 coding DNA: TGTGCCAGCAGTTTTAACGGACAGGCCCAAGAGACCCAGTACTTC. Protein: CASSFNGQAQETQYF.

The chain carries TRBV10-1 and TRBJ2-3; 7 positions match TRBD1. J was trimmed by 0 bases and V by 2 bases; bases with no gene match: 2. Germline V gene sequence: CDR1 WNHNN, CDR2 SYGVQD (reference sequence). CDR3 length equals 15 residues. The CDR3 is CASSEGQASTDTQYF. The DNA of the CDR3 is TGCGCCAGCAGTGAGGGACAGGCTAGCACAGATACGCAGTATTTT.